Sequencing of this T cell receptor (beta chain) was carried out in a study of Ad26.COV2.S vaccination and SARS-CoV-2 variants (dated by TCRdb to the early 2020s). Study-level background: The specificity and breadth of SARS-CoV-2-reactive T cell receptors after Ad26.COV2.S vaccination were assessed by TCRbeta repertoire sequencing. The TCR-sequenced set comprised around 30 samples: some 19 Ad26.COV2.S vaccine recipients, 5 placebo recipients and 8 SARS-CoV-2 convalescent individuals.

What the study reported, not specific to this receptor: The authors noted that total T cell responses may have been underestimated by the TCR breadth and depth analyses. Compared with placebo recipients, Ad26.COV2.S recipients showed higher spike-specific TCR breadth (P = 0.0014). After vaccination, substantial breadth of spike-specific CD8+ and CD4+ T cell responses was reported. Comparable non-spike TCR breadth was observed between vaccine and placebo recipients, consistent with only spike being contained in the vaccine.

The time point label of this sample denotes: individuals recovered from natural SARS-CoV-2 infection. Comment on this clone: Which antigen it targets is not known. Base qualities are missing; no much larger clone stands one base away.

TCRbeta CDR3 regions were sequenced with the immunoSEQ Assay. After extraction, genomic DNA underwent amplification by bias-controlled multiplex PCR, followed by high-throughput sequencing. The published analysis was carried out like this. To quantify the absolute abundance of every unique TCRbeta CDR3 region, sequences were collapsed and filtered. T cell fraction was estimated by normalizing TCRbeta template counts to usable DNA, with usable DNA measured through amplification of reference genes found in all nucleated cells. Repertoire TCRs were annotated as SARS-CoV-2-specific by exact matching of V gene, CDR3 amino acid sequence and J gene to a known reactive TCR set. The reference SARS-CoV-2 TCR set was derived from MIRA and filtered for enrichment in COVID-19-positive ImmuneCODE repertoires, a step that removed public or cross-reactive TCRs. Using the MIRA antigens, annotated TCRs were further analysed by specific ORF or by position within an ORF. Depth was the summed frequency of annotated unique rearrangements, while breadth was defined as annotated unique rearrangements over total unique productive rearrangements. Two-sided Wilcoxon rank-sum tests were used to compare TCR breadth between groups. The immuneACCESS repertoire file appears here via TCRdb, limited to in-frame rearrangements. These files lack a portion of the clones; in checked studies, under half of the deficit traces to unresolved V genes, and the cause of the others is not known. V, J and clone size reflect that table, while D and trimming were determined from the DNA. The sample profile shows about 350,000 clones; under 95% of them were found once. The ten top clones hold 3.5% to 4.5% of the sample.

The CDR3 runs 15 amino acids, cysteine and phenylalanine included. This entry keeps only the CDR3 DNA: 45 bases, framed from base 1. Trimming takes 7 bases from V and 0 bases from J, and the germline ends sit 15 bases apart. Per the germline V gene (reference sequence), SEHNR is the CDR1 and FQNEAQ is the CDR2. The specimen comprised peripheral blood, sampled after recovery from COVID-19. This TCR came from a human donor who had recovered from COVID-19. The rearrangement combines TRBV7-9 with TRBJ1-1; TRBD1 might be the D gene, on 6 matching bases. The nucleotide sequence reads as follows: TGTGCCAGCATCGATAACAGGGTTTTGAACACTGAAGCTTTCTTT. Translation gives CASIDNRVLNTEAFF.